This is a list of T cell receptor beta chains from one sample in a study of CD8+CD57+ T cells in acquired aplastic anemia. Each CDR3 protein is one row after TCRdb ran MiXCR on the reads. The repertoire consists of 250,000 to 300,000 distinct CDR3 sequences, with roughly 50% occurring once and the leading ten covering 8%. What was sequenced was sorted CD4+, CD8+, or CD8+CD57+ T cells (not recorded which) from PBMCs. These receptors originate from a human donor with severe aplastic anemia or a healthy control (not recorded which). CDR3s include the opening cysteine and the closing phenylalanine or tryptophan. Each record gives: J gene, V gene, CDR3 protein.

>TRBJ2-7|TRBV24-1
CATSDLSQGEQYF
>TRBJ1-4|TRBV4-2
CASSQAAGGEKLFF
>TRBJ2-5|TRBV20-1
CSASVPSGGQETQYF
>TRBJ1-4|TRBV2
CASRALQGVRGMVFF
>TRBJ2-3|TRBV20-1
CSANPSGGTSTDTQYF
>TRBJ2-1|TRBV19
CSSSKGFGYNEQFF
>TRBJ2-2|TRBV10-1
CASSERLANGELFF
>TRBJ2-3|TRBV12-5
CASGLWGADTQYF
>TRBJ1-6|TRBV24-1
CATGSVFGRPTGSHNSPLHF
>TRBJ1-1|TRBV25-1
CASSGSDGRMKAEAFF
>TRBJ2-7|TRBV19
CASSPGQGSSYERYF
>TRBJ2-2|TRBV2
CASTTGYTGELFF
>TRBJ2-7|TRBV7-9
CASSHPPSGSYEQYF
>TRBJ2-3|TRBV11-3
CASSLRAGVTQYF
>TRBJ1-5|TRBV19
CASSTVEWGLNQPQHF
>TRBJ1-6|TRBV19
CASSGPGQNNSPLHF
>TRBJ1-1|TRBV10-3
CAISRGEGTEAFF
>TRBJ2-5|TRBV7-6
CASSQGLAGGGQETQYF
>TRBJ1-4|TRBV29-1
CSADSSNEKLFF
>TRBJ2-7|TRBV7-3
CASSAGDEQYF
>TRBJ2-7|TRBV12-3/TRBV12-4
CASSLNQGGEQYF
>TRBJ2-5|TRBV12-3/TRBV12-4
CASSRAYMYQETQYF
>TRBJ2-5|TRBV4-2
CASSQEPGARETQYF
>TRBJ2-3|TRBV20-1
CSARPLTGGGTDTQYF